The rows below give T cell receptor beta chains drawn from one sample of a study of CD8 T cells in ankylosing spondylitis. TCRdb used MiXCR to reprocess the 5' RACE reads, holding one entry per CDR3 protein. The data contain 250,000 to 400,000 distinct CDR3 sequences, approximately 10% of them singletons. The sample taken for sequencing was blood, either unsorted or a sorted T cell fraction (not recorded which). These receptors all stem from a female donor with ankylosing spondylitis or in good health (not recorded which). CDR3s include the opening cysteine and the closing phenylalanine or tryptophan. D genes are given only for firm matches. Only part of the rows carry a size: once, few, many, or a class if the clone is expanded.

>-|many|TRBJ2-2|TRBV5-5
TGTGCCAGCAGCCCAGGGCCCTCGAACACCGGGGAGCTGTTTTTT
CASSPGPSNTGELFF
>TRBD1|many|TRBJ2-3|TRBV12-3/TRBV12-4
TGTGCCAGCAGCGTCGTAGGGGGCCCTGGGGGTACGCAGTATTTT
CASSVVGGPGGTQYF
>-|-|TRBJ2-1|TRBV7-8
TGTGCCAGCAGCTTTAAACAGGGAACCAATGAGCAGTTCTTC
CASSFKQGTNEQFF
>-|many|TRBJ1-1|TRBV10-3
TGTGCCATCAGCGCGGATAAGAACCCTGAAGCTTTCTTT
CAISADKNPEAFF
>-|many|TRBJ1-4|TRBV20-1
TGCAGTGCTAGAGATCCCCAGGTCTGGGCGGCAACTAATGAAAAACTGTTTTTT
CSARDPQVWAATNEKLFF
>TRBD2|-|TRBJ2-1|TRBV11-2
TGTGCCAGCAGCTTAGCTCGGACTAGCTTGAGTGAGCAGTTCTTC
CASSLARTSLSEQFF
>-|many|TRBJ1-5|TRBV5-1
TGCGCCAGCAGCCCCGATGGCCAGGCGAATCAGCCCCAGCATTTT
CASSPDGQANQPQHF
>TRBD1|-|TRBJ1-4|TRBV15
TGTGCCACCAGCAGAGGAGGGACAGGCTCCGGGAAACTGTTTTTT
CATSRGGTGSGKLFF
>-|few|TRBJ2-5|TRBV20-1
TGCAGTGCTATCATTCGGGAAGAGACCCAGTACTTC
CSAIIREETQYF
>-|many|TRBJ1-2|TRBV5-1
TGCGCCAGCAGCTTTAACGGGGAATATGGCTACACCTTC
CASSFNGEYGYTF
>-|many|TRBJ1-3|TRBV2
TGTGCCAGCAGTGAATCGCCGGGGGCCGGTGGAAACACCATATATTTT
CASSESPGAGGNTIYF
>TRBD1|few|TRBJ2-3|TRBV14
TGTGCCAGCAGCCAACTAACAGGGGGCGCTTCTCTGGCGCAGTATTTT
CASSQLTGGASLAQYF
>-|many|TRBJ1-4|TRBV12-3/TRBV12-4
TGTGCCAGCAGAACCGGGACCTATGAAAAACTGTTTTTT
CASRTGTYEKLFF
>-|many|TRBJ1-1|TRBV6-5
TGTGCCAGCAGTTACATTGGAGGCGGTACTGAAGCTTTCTTT
CASSYIGGGTEAFF
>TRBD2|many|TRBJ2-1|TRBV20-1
TGCAGTGTTAGAGCGGGAGGGCCTGTTAGTGAGCAGTTCTTC
CSVRAGGPVSEQFF
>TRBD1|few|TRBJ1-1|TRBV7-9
TGTGCCAGCAGCTTAACCACGGGACAGGGATTTCGGGAAGCTTTCTTT
CASSLTTGQGFREAFF
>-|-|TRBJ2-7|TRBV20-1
TGCAGTGCTAGTCGTGTGGGAGGCCTGATGAACGAGCAGTACTTC
CSASRVGGLMNEQYF
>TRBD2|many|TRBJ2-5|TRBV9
TGTGCCAGCAGCGTTCGGACTAGCGGGGAGCAAGAGACCCAGTACTTC
CASSVRTSGEQETQYF
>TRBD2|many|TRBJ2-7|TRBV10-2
TGCGCCAGCAGTGTACGGGGACTAGCGGGAGCTGATTCTCGGCTCGAGCAGTACTTC
CASSVRGLAGADSRLEQYF
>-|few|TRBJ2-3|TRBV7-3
TGTGCCAGCAGCCCAAGCCCTCGCACAGATACGCAGTATTTT
CASSPSPRTDTQYF
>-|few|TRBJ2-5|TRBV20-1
TGCAGTGCTACGGGAACTACCGAGGGGACCCAGTACTTC
CSATGTTEGTQYF
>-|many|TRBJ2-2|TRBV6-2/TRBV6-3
TGTGCCAGCAGTTGGCGGGGGAACACCGGGGAGCTGTTTTTT
CASSWRGNTGELFF
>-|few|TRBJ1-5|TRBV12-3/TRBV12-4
TGTGCCAGCAGTGAGAACAGGGACCAGCCCCAGCATTTT
CASSENRDQPQHF
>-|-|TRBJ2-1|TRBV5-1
TGCGCCAGCAGCTTCCGGACAGTCTACAATGAGCAGTTCTTC
CASSFRTVYNEQFF
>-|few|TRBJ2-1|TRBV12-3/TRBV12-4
TGTGCCAGCACCCAAAAGCAAGGGGCCAGTAAGCAGTTCTTC
CASTQKQGASKQFF
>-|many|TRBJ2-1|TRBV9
TGTGCCAGCAGCGTAGGGGGCTCCTACAATGAGCAGTTCTTC
CASSVGGSYNEQFF
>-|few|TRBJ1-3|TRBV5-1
TGCGCCAGCAGCCCCCGGGGTGACTCTGGAAACACCATATATTTT
CASSPRGDSGNTIYF
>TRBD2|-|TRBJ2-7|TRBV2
TGTGCCAGCAGTCCGGGACTAGCGGGAGGGCTCTCCCTTTACGAGCAGTACTTC
CASSPGLAGGLSLYEQYF
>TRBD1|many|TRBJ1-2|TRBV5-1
TGCGCCAGCAGCTTGTATCAGGGGGCCTATGGCTACACCTTC
CASSLYQGAYGYTF
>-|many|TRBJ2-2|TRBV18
TGTGCCAGCTCACCTAAAGGGAACACCGGGGAGCTGTTTTTT
CASSPKGNTGELFF
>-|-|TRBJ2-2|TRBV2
TGTGCCAGCAGTGAACATATTGTGGAGCTGTTTTTT
CASSEHIVELFF
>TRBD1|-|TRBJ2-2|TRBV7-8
TGTGCCAGCAGCTTAACAGGGGGCCAAGCGACCGGGGAGCTGTTTTTT
CASSLTGGQATGELFF
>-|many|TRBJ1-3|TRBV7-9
TGTGCCAGCAGCTTTCCAACGAGGGCTGCTGGAAACACCATATATTTT
CASSFPTRAAGNTIYF
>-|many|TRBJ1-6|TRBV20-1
TGCAGTGCTAGAGATGAGGGCAGGGCCAATTCACCCCTCCACTTT
CSARDEGRANSPLHF
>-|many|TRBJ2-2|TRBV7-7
TGTGCCAGCAGCGAACTCGAGAGGGCTGGGGAGCTGTTTTTT
CASSELERAGELFF
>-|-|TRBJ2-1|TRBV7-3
TGTGCCAGCAGCTCCTCAATAAGCTCCTACAATGAGCAGTTCTTC
CASSSSISSYNEQFF
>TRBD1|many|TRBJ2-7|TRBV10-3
TGTGCCATCAAATCGGACAGGGTAGACTACGAGCAGTACTTC
CAIKSDRVDYEQYF
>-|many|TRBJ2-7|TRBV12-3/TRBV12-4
TGTGCCAGCAGTACCAGGGTTGGGGAGCAGTACTTC
CASSTRVGEQYF
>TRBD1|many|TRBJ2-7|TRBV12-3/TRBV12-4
TGTGCCAGCAGTTTCCGTGGGACAGCTCCCTACGAGCAGTACTTC
CASSFRGTAPYEQYF
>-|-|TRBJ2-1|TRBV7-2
TGTGCCAGCAGCTTAGGGAGAGGTGAGCAGTCCTTC
CASSLGRGEQSF
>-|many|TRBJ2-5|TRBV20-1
TGCAGTGCTAATCGGGACACCCAAGAGACCCAGTACTTC
CSANRDTQETQYF
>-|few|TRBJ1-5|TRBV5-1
TGCGCCAGCAGCTTGGGAGGCAGGGGTGGCAATCAGCCCCAGCATTTT
CASSLGGRGGNQPQHF
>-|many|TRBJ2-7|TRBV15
TGTGCCACCAGCAGAGTTAGCGGAACCTACGAGCAGTACTTC
CATSRVSGTYEQYF
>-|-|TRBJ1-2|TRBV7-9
TGTGCCAGCAGCTTAACAGGGAGTCATGGCTACCCCTTC
CASSLTGSHGYPF
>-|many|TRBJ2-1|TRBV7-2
TGTGCCAGCAGCTTTGGAACCAATGAGCAGTTCTTC
CASSFGTNEQFF
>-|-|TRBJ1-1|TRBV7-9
TGTGCCAGCAGCTTAGACTTAGGTGAAGCTTTCTTT
CASSLDLGEAFF